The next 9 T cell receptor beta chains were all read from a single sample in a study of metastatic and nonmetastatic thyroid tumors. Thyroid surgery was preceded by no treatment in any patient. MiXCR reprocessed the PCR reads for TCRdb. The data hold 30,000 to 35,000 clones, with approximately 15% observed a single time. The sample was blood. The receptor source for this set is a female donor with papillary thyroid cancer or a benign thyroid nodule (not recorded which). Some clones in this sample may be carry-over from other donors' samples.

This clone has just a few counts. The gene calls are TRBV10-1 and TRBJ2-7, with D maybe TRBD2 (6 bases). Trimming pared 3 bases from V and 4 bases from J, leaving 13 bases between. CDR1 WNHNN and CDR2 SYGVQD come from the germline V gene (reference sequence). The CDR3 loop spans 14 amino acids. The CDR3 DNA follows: TGCGCCAGCAGTGACCTCCCGGGGGTTTACGAGCAGTACTTC. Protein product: CASSDLPGVYEQYF.

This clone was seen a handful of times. The CDR3 DNA reads TGTGCCAGCAGTTTCGCTGGGGAGAATTTGAACACTGAAGCTTTCTTT. Translating gives CASSFAGENLNTEAFF. The chain uses TRBV28 and TRBJ1-1; D unresolved. The CDR3 runs to 16 residues. CDR1 and CDR2 from the germline V gene are MDHEN and SYDVKM. V was shortened by 3 bases and J by 0 bases, with 14 bases between the two germline ends.

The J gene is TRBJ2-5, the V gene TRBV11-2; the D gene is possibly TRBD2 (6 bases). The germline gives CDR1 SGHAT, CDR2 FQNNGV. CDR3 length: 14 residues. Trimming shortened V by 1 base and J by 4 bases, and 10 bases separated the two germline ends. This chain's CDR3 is CASSLGGGAETQYF. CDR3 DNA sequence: TGTGCCAGCAGCTTAGGGGGCGGGGCAGAGACCCAGTACTTC.

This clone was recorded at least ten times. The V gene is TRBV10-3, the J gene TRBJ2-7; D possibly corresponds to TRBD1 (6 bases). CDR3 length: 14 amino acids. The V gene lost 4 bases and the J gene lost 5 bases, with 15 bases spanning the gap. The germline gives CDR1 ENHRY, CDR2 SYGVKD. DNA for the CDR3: TGTGCCATCAGTGGGGCCACAGGGTTTGACGAGCAGTACTTC. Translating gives CAISGATGFDEQYF.

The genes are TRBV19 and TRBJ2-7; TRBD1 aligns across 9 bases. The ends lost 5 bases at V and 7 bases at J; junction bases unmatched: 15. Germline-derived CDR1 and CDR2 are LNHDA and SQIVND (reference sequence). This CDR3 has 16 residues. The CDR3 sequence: CASSHYRDREFGEQYF. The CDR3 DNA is TGTGCCAGTAGTCACTACCGGGACAGGGAATTTGGGGAGCAGTACTTC.

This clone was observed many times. The DNA for the CDR3 is TGTGCCAGCAGCCGGACAGGGATACTCTCTGGAAACACCATATATTTT. Translated: CASSRTGILSGNTIYF. The V call is TRBV12-3 or TRBV12-4, the J call TRBJ1-3; 8 bases are a match to TRBD1. The CDR3 consists of 16 residues. Losses at the gene ends were 6 bases for V and 0 bases for J; bases not matched to a gene: 7.

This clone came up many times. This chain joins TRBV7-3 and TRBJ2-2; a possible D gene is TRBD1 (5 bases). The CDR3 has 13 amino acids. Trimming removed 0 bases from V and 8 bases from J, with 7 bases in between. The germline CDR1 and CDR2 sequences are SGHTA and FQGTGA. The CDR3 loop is CASSLTSGGELFF. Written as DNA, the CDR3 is TGTGCCAGCAGCTTAACTTCAGGGGGGGAGCTGTTTTTT.

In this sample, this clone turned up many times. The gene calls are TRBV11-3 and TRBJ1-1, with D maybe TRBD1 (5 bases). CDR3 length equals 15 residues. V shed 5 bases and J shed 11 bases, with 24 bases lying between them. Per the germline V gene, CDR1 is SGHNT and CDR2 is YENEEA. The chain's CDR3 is CASSPGHERGKVAFF. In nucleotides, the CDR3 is TGTGCCAGCAGCCCCGGACACGAACGCGGGAAAGTGGCTTTCTTT.

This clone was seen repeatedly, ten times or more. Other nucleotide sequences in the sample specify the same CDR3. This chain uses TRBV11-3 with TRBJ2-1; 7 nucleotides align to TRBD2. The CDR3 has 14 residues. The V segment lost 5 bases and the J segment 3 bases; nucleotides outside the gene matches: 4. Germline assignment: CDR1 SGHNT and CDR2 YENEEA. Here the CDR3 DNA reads TGTGCCAGCAGCCCGGCGGGAGACTACAATGAGCAGTTCTTC. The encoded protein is CASSPAGDYNEQFF.